This entry is about one T cell receptor beta chain. The table lists this clone with a count of one. There is no known antigen for this receptor. No clone much larger than this one lies a single base away; base qualities are absent. The data stem from a study of OX40 agonist ivuxolimab in advanced cancers. Turning to the overall study: Ivuxolimab was a fully human IgG2 agonistic monoclonal antibody targeting the costimulatory receptor OX40 (CD134). Intravenous ivuxolimab was administered to patients every 2 weeks at six dose levels: 0.01, 0.1, 0.3, 1.5, 3 and 10 mg/kg. Of the approximately 54 dose-escalation patients, hepatocellular carcinoma was present in around 19, melanoma in around 15, renal cell carcinoma in 9 and head and neck cancer in 9. A male proportion of 75% to 85% and a mean age of 60 years, ranging from about 23 to 79, were recorded for the dose-escalation cohort. Patients were allowed to have had prior anti-PD-1, anti-PD-L1 or anti-CTLA-4 therapy, and less than 45% of the dose-escalation patients had previously received checkpoint inhibitors. Three dose-escalation patients achieved partial responses, one with hepatocellular carcinoma and two with cutaneous melanoma. The purpose of peripheral TCRbeta sequencing was to test whether ivuxolimab changed TCR sequence diversity and led to clonal T-cell expansion. The paper describes the monotherapy dose-escalation part (N of about 52 patients) of the phase I trial of ivuxolimab. What the work shows at the level of the full study, not this receptor alone: Low levels of normalized T-cell clonal expansion were also shown by some nonresponding patients. On average, CD8+ T cells showed more expanded clones than CD4+ T cells after ivuxolimab. In the 0.1-3.0 mg/kg groups, partial responders had among the lowest normalized peripheral clonal expansion, particularly in CD8+ T cells. At doses of 0.1 to 3.0 mg/kg, clonal expansion of both CD4+ and CD8+ blood T cells was observed from baseline to week 6. The antigen specificity of the clonally expanded peripheral T cells was not determined.

Patients with a history of autoimmune disease or receiving systemic immunosuppression were excluded from the trial. Peripheral blood for TCR sequencing was collected from all dose cohorts at baseline, on cycle 4 day 1, and on cycle 7 day 1. Samples came from an open-label, multicenter, first-in-human phase I dose-escalation trial of ivuxolimab. Adults with locally advanced or metastatic head and neck squamous cell, hepatocellular, melanoma or renal cell carcinoma were enrolled in the trial. Before TCR sequencing, CD4+ T cells and CD8+ T cells were sorted from peripheral blood as separate populations. V has 2 bases trimmed and J has 3 bases trimmed; junction bases matching no gene number 4. The CDR3, cysteine through phenylalanine, is 15 amino acids long. This entry keeps only the CDR3 DNA: 45 bases, framed from base 1. From the germline V gene, CDR1 is MDHEN and CDR2 is SYDVKM. For sequencing of the TCRbeta CDR3 region, genomic DNA was extracted from the sorted cells. The immunoSEQ Assay was used for sequencing of TCRbeta CDR3 regions. TCRdb re-hosts the immuneACCESS table, in-frame sequences only. Its copies lack some clones; in the studies checked, an unresolved V gene accounts for under half of them, and the cause for the rest is not known. Within this sample are some 70,000 clones, with approximately 83% of them counted one time only. About 0.7% of the sample belongs to the ten largest clones.

The clonotype comes from an adult with an advanced solid tumor such as melanoma, head and neck, liver or kidney cancer. The V and J segments used are TRBV28 and TRBJ1-5, and 7 junction bases match TRBD1. The starting material was CD4+ or CD8+ T cells sorted from blood, obtained in a trial of the OX40 agonist ivuxolimab. The DNA sequence is TGTGCCAGCAGTTTACCCAGGGGGGTCAATCAGCCCCAGCATTTT. Translated, this gives CASSLPRGVNQPQHF.